Listed below are T cell receptor beta chains from one sample, sequenced in a study of T cell responses to AZD1222 COVID-19 vaccine. Sequencing used immunoSEQ multiplex PCR; TCRdb keeps in-frame clones, though not all of them. The sample carries approximately 85,000 clones, 70% to 90% recorded once. The starting material was peripheral blood, obtained on day 0 of AZD1222 vaccination. The receptor source for this set is an adult in good health. The CDR3 runs from the conserved cysteine through the conserved F or W. Fields, in order: clone size, D gene, V gene, J gene, CDR3 protein, CDR3 DNA. The D gene is left open where the match is weak. Clone size is shown for a subset of rows, as once, few, many or a class of expanded clone.

>NA|NA|TRBV6-5|TRBJ1-5
CASSYSSQPQHF
TGTGCCAGCAGTTACTCTAGTCAGCCCCAGCATTTT
>NA|NA|TRBV12-3/TRBV12-4|TRBJ1-5
CASSLWLQPQHF
TGTGCCAGCAGTTTGTGGCTCCAGCCCCAGCATTTT
>NA|TRBD1|TRBV30|TRBJ1-3
CAWSAGTGRGNTIYF
TGTGCCTGGAGTGCAGGGACAGGGAGAGGAAACACCATATATTTT
>NA|NA|TRBV2|TRBJ1-3
CASSDRSSGNTIYF
TGTGCCAGCAGTGACAGATCCTCTGGAAACACCATATATTTT
>NA|NA|TRBV5-1|TRBJ1-2
CASSLGHEEDGYTF
TGCGCCAGCAGCTTAGGGCATGAAGAGGATGGCTACACCTTC
>NA|NA|TRBV2|TRBJ2-7
CASSEEASEQYF
TGTGCCAGCAGTGAAGAAGCTTCCGAGCAGTACTTC
>NA|TRBD2|TRBV7-8|TRBJ2-3
CASSPGTSGRAGPDTQYF
TGTGCCAGCAGCCCAGGGACTAGCGGGAGGGCCGGGCCAGATACGCAGTATTTT
>NA|NA|TRBV9|TRBJ2-6
CASSVAGSAGANVLTF
TGTGCCAGCAGCGTAGCTGGAAGCGCTGGGGCCAACGTCCTGACTTTC
>NA|TRBD2|TRBV13|TRBJ2-1
CASSSGLGRNEQFF
TGTGCCAGCAGCTCGGGACTAGGAAGGAATGAGCAGTTCTTC
>NA|TRBD1|TRBV12-5|TRBJ1-3
CASGVRGLGNTIYF
TGTGCTAGTGGTGTCAGGGGGCTTGGAAACACCATATATTTT
>NA|NA|TRBV11-2|TRBJ1-2
CASSLQENYGYTF
TGTGCCAGCAGCTTGCAGGAGAACTATGGCTACACCTTC
>few|NA|TRBV18|TRBJ2-5
CASSPDLGLAKGTQYF
TGTGCCAGCTCACCCGACTTGGGACTGGCTAAAGGGACCCAGTACTTC
>NA|NA|TRBV30|TRBJ2-1
CAWSREAGYNEQFF
TGTGCCTGGAGTAGGGAGGCGGGGTACAATGAGCAGTTCTTC
>NA|NA|TRBV30|TRBJ2-3
CAWSGPSTDTQYF
TGTGCCTGGAGTGGGCCCAGCACAGATACGCAGTATTTT
>NA|NA|TRBV7-9|TRBJ2-1
CASSYFPGATPESEQFF
TGTGCCAGCAGCTACTTCCCAGGGGCTACTCCAGAGAGTGAGCAGTTCTTC
>NA|NA|TRBV5-6|TRBJ2-2
CASSLPPLHTGELFF
TGTGCCAGCAGCTTGCCTCCATTGCACACCGGGGAGCTGTTTTTT
>once|NA|TRBV2|TRBJ1-5
CASRPVGGKNQPQHF
TGTGCCAGCCGGCCAGTCGGGGGGAAGAATCAGCCCCAGCATTTT
>NA|TRBD1|TRBV29-1|TRBJ1-1
CSVGGQAKAFF
TGCAGCGTTGGGGGACAGGCAAAAGCTTTCTTT
>few|TRBD2|TRBV11-2|TRBJ2-1
CASSSTGGASYNEQFF
TGTGCCAGCAGCTCCACGGGGGGGGCCTCCTACAATGAGCAGTTCTTC
>NA|NA|TRBV5-4|TRBJ2-5
CASSLRGGETQYF
TGTGCCAGCAGCTTAAGGGGGGGAGAGACCCAGTACTTC
>NA|TRBD1|TRBV6-5|TRBJ2-2
CASSWSLRTGAGELFF
TGTGCCAGCAGTTGGTCCCTTAGGACAGGAGCCGGGGAGCTGTTTTTT
>NA|TRBD1|TRBV28|TRBJ2-7
CASNRQDRVKPYF
TGTGCCAGCAACAGACAGGACAGGGTCAAGCCGTACTTC
>once|NA|TRBV6-5|TRBJ2-5
CASSYSGGAGQETQYF
TGTGCCAGCAGTTACTCAGGGGGAGCGGGGCAAGAGACCCAGTACTTC
>once|NA|TRBV6-5|TRBJ2-7
CASSYSLIFSYEQYF
TGTGCCAGCAGTTACTCTCTCATCTTCTCCTACGAGCAGTACTTC
>NA|NA|TRBV30|TRBJ1-1
CAWTLRGRQAFF
TGTGCCTGGACCCTAAGGGGCCGTCAAGCTTTCTTT
>once|NA|TRBV6-5|TRBJ2-2
CASSYRRDTGELFF
TGTGCCAGCAGTTATAGGCGGGACACCGGGGAGCTGTTTTTT
>NA|NA|TRBV10-3|TRBJ1-2
CAILTTGGSENYGYTF
TGTGCCATCCTAACTACCGGGGGGTCAGAGAACTATGGCTACACCTTC
>NA|NA|TRBV6-6|TRBJ1-2
CASSYSGGAASRGYTF
TGTGCCAGCAGTTACTCTGGGGGGGCGGCCTCGCGTGGCTACACCTTC
>NA|NA|TRBV19|TRBJ1-2
CASTIQGYGYTF
TGTGCCAGTACCATACAGGGCTATGGCTACACCTTC
>NA|NA|TRBV18|TRBJ2-7
CASSPPASSYEQYF
TGTGCCAGCTCACCACCGGCGAGCTCCTACGAGCAGTACTTC
>NA|NA|TRBV7-6|TRBJ2-1
CASSPETGGSTYNEQFF
TGTGCCAGCAGCCCAGAAACGGGCGGTAGCACCTACAATGAGCAGTTCTTC
>NA|NA|TRBV6-5|TRBJ2-1
CASSYSGVENEQFF
TGTGCCAGCAGTTATTCGGGAGTGGAAAATGAGCAGTTCTTC
>NA|NA|TRBV18|TRBJ2-7
CASSPDGAYEQYF
TGTGCCAGCTCACCGGACGGAGCTTACGAGCAGTACTTC
>NA|NA|TRBV3-1/TRBV3-2|TRBJ2-1
CASSQDIGDAYNEQFF
TGTGCCAGCAGCCAAGATATAGGAGATGCCTACAATGAGCAGTTCTTC
>NA|NA|TRBV11-2|TRBJ2-1
CASSLVASNNEQFF
TGTGCCAGCAGCTTAGTAGCGTCAAACAATGAGCAGTTCTTC
>few|TRBD2|TRBV7-2|TRBJ2-1
CASSLAKTSGRAWVNEQFF
TGTGCCAGCAGCTTAGCGAAGACTAGCGGGAGGGCCTGGGTGAATGAGCAGTTCTTC
>NA|NA|TRBV5-1|TRBJ1-2
CASSLDRPGIDGYTF
TGCGCCAGCAGCTTGGACAGGCCGGGAATTGATGGCTACACCTTC
>NA|NA|TRBV11-2|TRBJ1-2
CASSLQGYGYTF
TGTGCCAGCAGCTTGCAAGGATATGGCTACACCTTC
>NA|NA|TRBV4-1|TRBJ2-3
CASSQEEDPISTDTQYF
TGCGCCAGCAGCCAAGAAGAGGACCCTATTAGCACAGATACGCAGTATTTT
>medium-sized|TRBD1|TRBV13|TRBJ2-2
CASKGAGTGGTGELFF
TGTGCCAGCAAGGGCGCCGGGACAGGGGGCACCGGGGAGCTGTTTTTT
>NA|TRBD1|TRBV7-9|TRBJ2-7
CASSQQGASYEQYF
TGTGCCAGCAGCCAGCAGGGGGCATCCTACGAGCAGTACTTC